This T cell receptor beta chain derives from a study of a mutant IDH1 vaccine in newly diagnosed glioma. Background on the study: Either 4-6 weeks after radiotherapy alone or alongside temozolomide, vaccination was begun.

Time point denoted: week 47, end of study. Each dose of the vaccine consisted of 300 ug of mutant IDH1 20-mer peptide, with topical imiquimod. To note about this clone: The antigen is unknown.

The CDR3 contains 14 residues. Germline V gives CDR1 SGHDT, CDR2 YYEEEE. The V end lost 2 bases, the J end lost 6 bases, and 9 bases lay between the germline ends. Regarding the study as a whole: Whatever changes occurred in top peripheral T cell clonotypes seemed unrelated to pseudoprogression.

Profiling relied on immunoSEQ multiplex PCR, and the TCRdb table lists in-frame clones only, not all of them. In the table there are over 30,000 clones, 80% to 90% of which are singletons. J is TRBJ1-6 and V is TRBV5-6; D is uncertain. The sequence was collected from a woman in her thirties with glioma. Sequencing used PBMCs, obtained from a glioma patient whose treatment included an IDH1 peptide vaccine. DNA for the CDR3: TGTGCCAGCAGCTTTCTTACCCGTAATTCACCCCTCCACTTT. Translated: CASSFLTRNSPLHF.